The TCR beta chain under discussion was sequenced for a study of cytomegalovirus exposure and HLA in healthy donors. Study-level results: Cytomegalovirus association was listed for 150 or so TCR beta chains.

PCR was performed using 60 Vbeta and 13 Jbeta primers. Sequencing used immunoSEQ multiplex PCR; TCRdb keeps in-frame clones, though not all of them. The sample contains some 120,000 clones, more than 80% of which appear only once. On this clone itself: Antigen unknown.

Sequenced: PBMCs. This receptor was identified in a man aged 30-40 years in good health and CMV-seropositive.

CDR3 sequence (DNA): TGTGCCAGCAGCTTAGTAGCAGCGCAATTTCGATGGAACACTGAAGCTTTCTTT. Amino acid sequence: CASSLVAAQFRWNTEAFF. The rearrangement links TRBV11-2 to TRBJ1-1; D unclear. Germline V gives CDR1 SGHAT, CDR2 FQNNGV. With 1 base removed from V and 1 base from J, the gap between germline ends came to 19 bases. The CDR3 is 18 residues long.